The 21 T cell receptor beta chains below come from one sample, sequenced in a study of OX40 agonist ivuxolimab in advanced cancers. The repertoire was sequenced with immunoSEQ multiplex PCR; TCRdb's copy has only in-frame clones and lacks some. The table shows roughly 11,000 clones, with roughly 80% occurring only once. The specimen was CD4+ or CD8+ T cells sorted from blood, collected in a trial of the OX40 agonist ivuxolimab. These receptors were taken from an adult with an advanced solid tumor such as melanoma, head and neck, liver or kidney cancer.

This clone has a single count. The chain employs TRBV19 and TRBJ2-6, with 9 positions matching TRBD2. The length of the CDR3 is 17 residues. V lost 3 bases to trimming and J lost 2 bases; unmatched junction nucleotides: 5. The germline V gene encodes CDR1 LNHDA and CDR2 SQIVND (reference sequence). The CDR3: CASSILAGRPGANVLTF. CDR3 bases: TGTGCCAGTAGTATCCTAGCGGGACGCCCTGGGGCCAACGTCCTGACTTTC.

CDR3 residues: CASSPPRGVNNEQFF. In nucleotides, the CDR3 is TGTGCCAGCAGCCCCCCAAGAGGGGTCAACAATGAGCAGTTCTTC. This rearrangement joins TRBV9 to TRBJ2-1; D is possibly TRBD1 or TRBD2 (5 bases each). The CDR3 is 15 amino acids. V was cut by 4 bases and J by 5 bases, with 16 bases left in between. The germline CDR1 and CDR2 sequences are SGDLS and YYNGEE.

V usage is TRBV7-2 and J usage is TRBJ2-5, with 12 bases identical to TRBD2. The better agreement between TRBJ2-7 and the DNA end casts doubt on the J call. The germline CDR1 and CDR2 sequences are SGHTA and FQGNSA. The CDR3 is 15 residues long. CDR3 in DNA: TGTGCCAGCAGCTTAGGGACTAGCGGGATCTACGAGCAGTACTTC. It translates to CASSLGTSGIYEQYF.

The chain employs TRBV7-9 and TRBJ2-3, with TRBD2 matching 7 bases. CDR1 SEHNR and CDR2 FQNEAQ come from the germline V gene (reference sequence). Trimming cost V 1 base and J 6 bases; bases outside gene matches: 7. The CDR3 has 15 residues. The CDR3 is CASSLVLRESDTQYF. In DNA form, the CDR3 reads TGTGCCAGCAGCTTAGTTTTGCGGGAGTCGGATACGCAGTATTTT.

This clone was picked up one time. The chain uses TRBV7-9 and TRBJ2-2; 7 bases match TRBD1. With V trimmed by 1 base and J by 2 bases, 4 bases remained unmatched. CDR3 size: 16 residues. CDR1 is SEHNR, CDR2 FQNEAQ, per germline (reference sequence). CDR3 nucleotide sequence: TGTGCCAGCAGCTTAGATTCAGGGGGAAACACCGGGGAGCTGTTTTTT. Amino acids: CASSLDSGGNTGELFF.

The rearrangement links TRBV5-6 to TRBJ2-7; 7 bases fit TRBD2. Germline V CDR1 and CDR2: SGHDT, YYEEEE. The CDR3 has 15 amino acids. Unmatched junction bases numbered 10, after V lost 2 bases and J lost 5 bases. The CDR3: CASSLLAHTWNEQYF. CDR3 nucleotide sequence: TGTGCCAGCAGCTTACTAGCGCATACTTGGAACGAGCAGTACTTC. Using reference TRBV5-6 and TRBJ2-7 for the parts outside the CDR3, the full variable domain is DAGVTQSPTHLIKTRGQQVTLRCSPKSGHDTVSWYQQALGQGPQFIFQYYEEEERQRGNFPDRFSGHQFPNYSSELNVNALLLGDSALYLCASSLLAHTWNEQYFGPGTRLTVT.

The chain links TRBV6-1 to TRBJ1-5; D is undetermined. The germline gives CDR1 MNHNS, CDR2 SASEGT. The CDR3 consists of 14 residues. The V end was cut by 3 bases, the J end by 0 bases, with 6 bases between. As DNA, the CDR3 is TGTGCCAGCAGTGAGGTTGGTAGCAATCAGCCCCAGCATTTT. As protein: CASSEVGSNQPQHF.

This clone is labeled medium-sized (0.01 to 0.1%). This rearrangement joins TRBV9 to TRBJ2-2; 7 positions agree with TRBD2. From germline, CDR1 is SGDLS and CDR2 YYNGEE. The CDR3 is 17 residues long. The J segment lost 3 bases and the V segment lost 5 bases, leaving 13 bases of the junction unmatched. CDR3 DNA sequence: TGTGCCAGCAGTTCTCCGGCGCGGGAGCACGACACCGGGGAGCTGTTTTTT. Protein product: CASSSPAREHDTGELFF.

The chain uses TRBV21-1 and TRBJ2-5; the table names TRBD2, a call not compared with the DNA. TRBV21-1 is tagged as a pseudogene. The CDR3 has 15 residues. As DNA, the CDR3 is TGTGCCAGCAGCAAAGTTAGCGGTATAGGGGAGACCCAGTACTTC. Protein product: CASSKVSGIGETQYF.

The chain carries TRBV27 and TRBJ2-3; the match to TRBD2 covers 9 bases. Germline lookup yields CDR1 MNHEY and CDR2 SMNVEV (reference sequence). The CDR3 runs to 17 residues. Unmatched junction bases numbered 8, after V lost 2 bases and J lost 2 bases. CDR3 region: CASSLGVAGVYTDTQYF. The CDR3 nucleotides are TGTGCCAGCAGTTTAGGGGTAGCGGGAGTATACACAGATACGCAGTATTTT.

CDR3 amino acids: CASSPFGSGTDTQYF. The CDR3 DNA reads as TGTGCCAGCAGCCCGTTTGGTAGCGGCACAGATACGCAGTATTTT. The chain is built from TRBV14 and TRBJ2-3, with D possibly TRBD2 on 5 matching bases. V lost 4 bases and J lost 1, with 12 bases in between. The germline V gene has CDR1 SGHDN and CDR2 FVKESK. The CDR3 contains 15 residues. Filled out from reference TRBV14 and TRBJ2-3, the complete variable domain reads EAGVTQFPSHSVIEKGQTVTLRCDPISGHDNLYWYRRVMGKEIKFLLHFVKESKQDESGMPNNRFLAERTGGTYSTLKVQPAELEDSGVYFCASSPFGSGTDTQYFGPGTRLTVL.

Comment on this clone: It differs at one base from a far larger clone, so likely a read error. The genes are TRBV7-9 and TRBJ1-1; no definite D call. CDR3 length: 12 amino acids. The ends were cut back, 3 bases at V and 4 bases at J, with 6 bases in the middle. Germline assignment: CDR1 SEHNR and CDR2 FQNEAQ (reference sequence). For the CDR3, the DNA is TGTGCCAGCAGCTTTTGGGGCACTGAAGCTTTCTTT. Translating gives CASSFWGTEAFF.

The chain employs TRBV7-2 and TRBJ2-7; 11 nucleotides agree with TRBD2. The CDR3 extends over 14 amino acids. Losses at the gene ends were 2 bases for V and 4 bases for J; bases not matched to a gene: 1. The germline V gene has CDR1 SGHTA and CDR2 FQGNSA. Here the CDR3 reads CASSLTSGSYEQYF. For the CDR3, the DNA is TGTGCCAGCAGCTTAACTAGCGGGAGTTACGAGCAGTACTTC.

The chain couples TRBV13 to TRBJ2-5; the D is unclear. The germline V gene encodes CDR1 PRHDT and CDR2 FYEKMQ (reference sequence). The CDR3 contains 16 residues. The V gene lost 1 base and the J gene lost 2 bases, with 14 bases spanning the gap. CDR3 loop: CASSLEFGGDQETQYF. The CDR3 coding sequence is TGTGCCAGCAGCTTAGAGTTTGGCGGAGATCAAGAGACCCAGTACTTC. Supplemented by reference TRBV13 and TRBJ2-5, the full variable domain reads AAGVIQSPRHLIKEKRETATLKCYPIPRHDTVYWYQQGPGQDPQFLISFYEKMQSDKGSIPDRFSAQQFSDYHSELNMSSLELGDSALYFCASSLEFGGDQETQYFGPGTRLLVL.

The chain links TRBV28 to TRBJ2-1; 7 nucleotides align to TRBD2. The CDR3 runs 14 residues. Trimming at V came to 2 bases and at J to 4 bases, leaving 2 bases not matched to a gene. Germline loops: CDR1 MDHEN, CDR2 SYDVKM. The CDR3 DNA reads TGTGCCAGCAGTTTACGGCGGGGGTACAATGAGCAGTTCTTC. The encoded protein is CASSLRRGYNEQFF.

The chain employs TRBV28 and TRBJ1-5; the D is unclear. Germline V lookup: CDR1 MDHEN, CDR2 SYDVKM. V lost 4 bases, J lost 6 bases, and 13 bases lay in between. There are 14 residues in the CDR3. The CDR3 sequence is CASSSYRYGQPQHF. The DNA for the CDR3 is TGTGCCAGCAGTTCGTATAGGTATGGTCAGCCCCAGCATTTT.

This clone was recorded only once. This chain uses TRBV5-6 with TRBJ2-7, with D possibly TRBD1 on 6 matching bases. The CDR3 runs 16 residues. Per the germline V gene, CDR1 is SGHDT and CDR2 is YYEEEE. Trimming removed 0 bases from V and 0 bases from J, with 13 bases in between. CDR3: CASSLGGVTGSYEQYF. CDR3 DNA: TGTGCCAGCAGCTTGGGAGGGGTGACAGGCTCCTACGAGCAGTACTTC.

This clone was counted a single time. The chain uses TRBV7-2 and TRBJ1-4; TRBD1 agrees at 9 bases. This CDR3 has 16 amino acids. The V gene end was trimmed by 3 bases and the J gene end by 8 bases; junction bases not matched to a gene: 10. CDR1 and CDR2 (germline): SGHTA, FQGNSA. CDR3 sequence: CASSLAARTGEEKLFF. DNA for the CDR3: TGTGCCAGCAGCTTGGCTGCGAGGACAGGGGAGGAAAAACTGTTTTTT.

The chain links TRBV9 to TRBJ2-3; possible D gene TRBD2, 6 bases. Trimming removed 2 bases from V and 0 bases from J, with 10 bases in between. There are 15 residues in the CDR3. Germline V lookup: CDR1 SGDLS, CDR2 YYNGEE. This CDR3 is CASSVVAASTDTQYF. In nucleotides, the CDR3 is TGTGCCAGCAGCGTCGTAGCGGCTAGCACAGATACGCAGTATTTT.

In its sample, this clone was seen once. The rearrangement joins TRBV5-8 to TRBJ2-7; possibly TRBD1 or TRBD2 for D (6 bases each). Germline V gene lookup returns CDR1 SGHTS and CDR2 YDEGEE. The CDR3 has 14 amino acids. V lost 7 bases and J 6 bases, leaving 20 bases between the germline ends. The CDR3 loop reads CASAEGHYRGEQYF. The DNA of the CDR3 is TGTGCCAGCGCGGAGGGACACTACCGCGGCGAGCAGTACTTC.

The chain uses TRBV13 and TRBJ2-1; D might be TRBD1 or TRBD2, each matching 6 bases. There are 18 residues in the CDR3. CDR1 and CDR2 from the germline V gene are PRHDT and FYEKMQ (reference sequence). The V and J ends lost 5 bases and 0 bases respectively, with 20 bases between them. CDR3 region: CASSAGHYSGLSYNEQFF. CDR3 DNA sequence: TGTGCCAGCAGCGCGGGACACTATAGCGGCCTCTCCTACAATGAGCAGTTCTTC.